This T cell receptor beta chain was obtained from a study of read filtering for tumor transcriptome and immune sequencing (dated by TCRdb to about 2020). Study-wide context: The cohort had 17 male and over 12 female patients with a mean age of roughly 64 years, ranging from 47 to 80. Whole-transcriptome libraries were prepared with the TruSeq RNA Access Library Prep Kit after DNase treatment. By revised international staging, eight or nine patients were R-ISS I, some 17 were R-ISS II and more than five were R-ISS III. One of the main goals was to work out a read-filtering strategy for immune repertoire data, in particular whether clonotypes backed by only a single read should be removed. TCR-region mapped reads per sample ranged from about 4 to 10.27 million with IR-seq versus only about 85 to 1273 with RNA-seq. Using the same bone marrow samples, the study compared TCR repertoires obtained by targeted immune repertoire sequencing with those obtained by bulk whole-transcriptome sequencing.

The Immunoverse kit was used to build TCR libraries from around 400 ng RNA, with molecular barcoded adaptors covering alpha/delta and beta/gamma chains. TCR library preparation used the same RNA that was used for transcriptome sequencing. Sequencing of TCR libraries was carried out on an Illumina HiSeq 4000 with 2 x 150 cycles. Under the source paper's analysis protocol: Using MiXCR, which included quality filtering and error correction, TCR reads were aligned to human V, D, J and C references and then assembled into CDR3 clonotypes. Clonotype counts and gene usage diversity were analyzed with the tcR package in R. Raw mapping reads were checked after the RNA-seq reads had been mapped by STAR aligner version 2.5.3a onto the human GRCh37 genome. To test the effect of sequencing depth on detected clonotypes, IR-seq fastq files were randomly downsampled using Seqtk 1.3. TCRdb passed the public sequencing reads through fastp at Q25 and MiXCR, retaining productive beta sequences. For every CDR3 protein sequence, its rows merge into one entry that carries the most common genes and DNA. The V and J calls and clone size are TCRdb's, not the authors'. The sample table shows 13,000 to 15,000 distinct CDR3 sequences, and around 20% are seen once. The ten biggest clones cover more than 75% of the sample.

The study at large found these results: Removing single-read clonotypes increased the correlation between IR-seq and RNA-seq shared clonotype proportions. Clonotypes were captured by IR-seq at much higher depth and more reliably than by RNA-seq, and smaller IR-seq throughput was sufficient for identification of most shared clonotypes. The sorted CD138-negative fraction was a mixed bone marrow immune population, not purified T cells. In IR-seq, single-read clonotypes were approximately 80% of clonotypes but approximately 4% of total reads; in RNA-seq they were 74.6% of clonotypes and roughly 45% of reads.

This clonotype was counted between two and nine times. Its antigen has not been determined. No much larger clonotype is one base removed from it; base qualities were not supplied. Bone marrow was sampled from every patient at the time of active disease. Ficoll-Hypaque density gradient centrifugation was used to isolate bone marrow mononuclear cells. To remove myeloma plasma cells, the cells were labeled with CD138 magnetic microbeads on a MACS separator, and CD138-negative cells were then collected by negative selection. The purity of the isolated cells was checked by flow cytometry with CD138 antibodies on an Attune NxT. TRIzol reagent was used to extract total RNA, which was then quantified with a NanoDrop spectrophotometer. For each patient, the CD138-negative bone marrow sample underwent paired RNA-seq and IR-seq. The clonotype comes from a donor at least 40 years old with multiple myeloma. The sequencing input was a population of CD138-negative cells sorted from bone marrow. The intended sense of this specimen's cell subset or site label: bone marrow mononuclear cells depleted of CD138+ plasma/myeloma cells by negative magnetic selection.

The DNA sequence follows: TGTGCCAGCAGTCGAGACAGTTCCCAAGAGACCCAGTACTTC. Its protein reads: CASSRDSSQETQYF. The chain employs TRBV6-1 and TRBJ2-5, and perhaps TRBD1 as D gene, on 5 matching bases. CDR1 and CDR2 (MNHNS, SASEGT) derive from the germline V gene. The germline ends are 11 bases apart after V is trimmed by 5 bases and J by 1 base. Measured from the cysteine to the phenylalanine, the CDR3 is 14 residues long. The CDR3 DNA has 42 bases and is translated from base 1.